These 7 T cell receptor beta chains were sequenced from one sample in a study of cytomegalovirus exposure and HLA in healthy donors. The primer mix had 60 Vbeta and 13 Jbeta primers. TCRdb's copy holds only in-frame clones and misses some; the assay was immunoSEQ multiplex PCR. The sample comprises 150,000 to 200,000 clones, around four fifths of which are singletons, and around a tenth rests with the top ten. Sequencing was carried out using PBMCs. These receptors came from a man between 18 and 35 years old in good health and CMV-seropositive.

This sequence joins TRBV7-2 and TRBJ2-1; TRBD1 matches 8 bases. The CDR3 extends over 13 amino acids. Germline CDR1 and CDR2: SGHTA and FQGNSA. The junction had 2 bases not matched to a gene; V was cut back by 4 bases and J by 6 bases. The CDR3 DNA reads as TGTGCCAGCAGCTCCGGGACAGGCAATGAGCAGTTCTTC. Amino acids: CASSSGTGNEQFF.

The chain uses TRBV9 and TRBJ2-1; D possibly corresponds to TRBD2 (5 bases). CDR1 is SGDLS, CDR2 YYNGEE, per germline. Deletions cut 3 bases from V and 2 bases from J, with 21 bases between. This CDR3 has 18 residues. CDR3 in DNA: TGTGCCAGCAGCGGATTTTCGGGAAATGCCCAGACCTACAATGAGCAGTTCTTC. This translates into CASSGFSGNAQTYNEQFF.

This rearrangement joins TRBV6-6 to TRBJ2-7; TRBD1 agrees at 10 bases. Germline V gene sequence: CDR1 MNHNY, CDR2 SVGAGI (reference sequence). This CDR3 is built from 15 residues. Unmatched junction bases numbered 12, after V lost 4 bases and J lost 9 bases. The CDR3 coding sequence is TGTGCCAGCAGTTCGGGGACAGGGGTCCGGGTAACGCAGTACTTC. Its protein product is CASSSGTGVRVTQYF.

The chain links TRBV4-3 to TRBJ1-2; possible D gene TRBD1, 5 bases. The CDR3 is 14 amino acids. Trimming removed 0 bases at V and 8 bases at J, with 13 bases between. Germline assignment: CDR1 LGHNA and CDR2 YSLEER. CDR3 protein: CASSQDYGAGGYTF. The CDR3 nucleotides read TGCGCCAGCAGCCAAGACTATGGGGCTGGGGGCTACACCTTC.

The J gene is TRBJ1-1, the V gene TRBV12-5; D is uncertain. This CDR3 is 13 amino acids long. The germline V gene encodes CDR1 LGHNT and CDR2 FRNRAP. V gave up 7 bases and J gave up 5 bases, with 14 bases separating them. The CDR3 reads CASEVAPRTEAFF. The CDR3, as DNA: TGTGCTAGTGAGGTGGCCCCGCGGACTGAAGCTTTCTTT.

The J gene is TRBJ1-3, the V gene TRBV5-1; D remains unclear. Trimming pared 0 bases from V and 3 bases from J, leaving 4 bases between. Germline CDR1 is SGHRS and CDR2 is YFSETQ. The CDR3 spans 13 residues. The CDR3 is CASSLAVGNTIYF. CDR3 sequence (DNA): TGCGCCAGCAGCTTGGCAGTTGGAAACACCATATATTTT.

The rearrangement links TRBV5-5 to TRBJ1-1, with a possible D match to TRBD1 (6 bases). The germline gives CDR1 SGHKS, CDR2 YYEKEE (reference sequence). V lost 3 bases to trimming and J lost 4 bases, with 13 bases between them. The CDR3 has 14 residues. CDR3 bases: TGTGCCAGCAGCTACTTGGGGGCACCCACTGAAGCTTTCTTT. Protein sequence: CASSYLGAPTEAFF.